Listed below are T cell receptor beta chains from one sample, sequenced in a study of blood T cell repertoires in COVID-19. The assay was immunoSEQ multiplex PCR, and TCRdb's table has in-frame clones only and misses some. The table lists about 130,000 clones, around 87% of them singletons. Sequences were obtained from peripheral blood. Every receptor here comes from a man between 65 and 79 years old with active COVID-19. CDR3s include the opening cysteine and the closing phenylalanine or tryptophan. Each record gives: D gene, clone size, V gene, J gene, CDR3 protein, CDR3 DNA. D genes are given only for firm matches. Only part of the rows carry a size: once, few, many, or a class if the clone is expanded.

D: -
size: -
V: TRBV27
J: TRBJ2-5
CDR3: CASSSVGGSETQYF
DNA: TGTGCCAGCAGTTCCGTAGGAGGGTCCGAGACCCAGTACTTC

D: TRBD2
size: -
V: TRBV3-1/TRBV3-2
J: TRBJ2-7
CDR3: CASSQGTSGGKRYEQYF
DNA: TGTGCCAGCAGCCAAGGGACTAGCGGGGGTAAGAGATACGAGCAGTACTTC

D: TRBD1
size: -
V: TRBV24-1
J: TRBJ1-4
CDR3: CATSDPTGDTEKLFF
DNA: TGTGCCACCAGTGACCCGACAGGGGATACTGAAAAACTGTTTTTT

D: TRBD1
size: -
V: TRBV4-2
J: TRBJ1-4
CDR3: CASSQEGQGNEKLFF
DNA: TGTGCCAGCAGCCAAGAGGGACAGGGGAATGAAAAACTGTTTTTT

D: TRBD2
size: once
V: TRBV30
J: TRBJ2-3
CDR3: CAWSVLARTDTQYF
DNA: TGTGCCTGGAGTGTACTAGCGCGCACAGATACGCAGTATTTT

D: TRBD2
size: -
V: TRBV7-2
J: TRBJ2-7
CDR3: CASSARASGRPKSYEQYF
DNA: TGTGCCAGCAGCGCAAGGGCTAGCGGGAGGCCCAAATCCTACGAGCAGTACTTC

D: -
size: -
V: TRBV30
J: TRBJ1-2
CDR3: CAWSTQRRNGYTF
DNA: TGTGCCTGGAGTACGCAGCGACGCAATGGCTACACCTTC

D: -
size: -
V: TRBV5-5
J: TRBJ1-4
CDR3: CASSLNPGDVRSATNEKLFF
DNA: TGTGCCAGCAGCCTGAACCCGGGGGACGTAAGAAGTGCAACTAATGAAAAACTGTTTTTT

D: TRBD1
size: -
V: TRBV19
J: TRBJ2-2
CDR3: CASHDRGIGELFF
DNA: TGTGCCAGTCACGACAGGGGGATAGGGGAGCTGTTTTTT

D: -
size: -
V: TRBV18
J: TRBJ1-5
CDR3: CASSPGDTRVGQPQHF
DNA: TGTGCCAGCTCACCCGGGGACACCCGAGTGGGTCAGCCCCAGCATTTT

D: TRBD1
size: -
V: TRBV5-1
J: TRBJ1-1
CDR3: CASSSPAGDSMNTEAFF
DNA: TGCGCCAGCAGCTCCCCGGCTGGGGACAGTATGAACACTGAAGCTTTCTTT

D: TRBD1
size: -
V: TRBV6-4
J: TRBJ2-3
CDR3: CASSDSAGGGTDTQYF
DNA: TGTGCCAGCAGTGACTCAGCAGGGGGCGGCACAGATACGCAGTATTTT

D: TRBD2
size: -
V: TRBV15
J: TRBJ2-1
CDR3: CATRELAGGPDNEQFF
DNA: TGTGCCACCAGGGAACTAGCGGGAGGGCCCGACAATGAGCAGTTCTTC

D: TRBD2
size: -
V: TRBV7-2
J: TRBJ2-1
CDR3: CASSLMAGAAGEQFF
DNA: TGTGCCAGCAGCTTAATGGCGGGAGCGGCGGGTGAGCAGTTCTTC

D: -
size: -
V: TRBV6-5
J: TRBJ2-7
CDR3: CASSYRRNVYYEQYF
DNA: TGTGCCAGCAGTTATCGGCGGAATGTATACTACGAGCAGTACTTC

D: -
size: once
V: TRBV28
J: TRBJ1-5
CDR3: CASSSGGRGNNQPQHF
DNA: TGTGCCAGCAGTTCTGGGGGCAGGGGTAACAATCAGCCCCAGCATTTT

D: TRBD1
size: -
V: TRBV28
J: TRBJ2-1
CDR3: CASSPQGARSYNEQFF
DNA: TGTGCCAGCAGTCCACAGGGGGCAAGGTCCTACAATGAGCAGTTCTTC

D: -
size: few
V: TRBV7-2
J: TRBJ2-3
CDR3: CASREGAHGTDTQYF
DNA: TGTGCCAGCCGGGAGGGGGCTCACGGCACAGATACGCAGTATTTT

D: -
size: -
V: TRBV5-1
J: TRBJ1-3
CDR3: CASSLQGSGNTIYF
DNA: TGCGCCAGCAGCTTGCAGGGCTCTGGAAACACCATATATTTT